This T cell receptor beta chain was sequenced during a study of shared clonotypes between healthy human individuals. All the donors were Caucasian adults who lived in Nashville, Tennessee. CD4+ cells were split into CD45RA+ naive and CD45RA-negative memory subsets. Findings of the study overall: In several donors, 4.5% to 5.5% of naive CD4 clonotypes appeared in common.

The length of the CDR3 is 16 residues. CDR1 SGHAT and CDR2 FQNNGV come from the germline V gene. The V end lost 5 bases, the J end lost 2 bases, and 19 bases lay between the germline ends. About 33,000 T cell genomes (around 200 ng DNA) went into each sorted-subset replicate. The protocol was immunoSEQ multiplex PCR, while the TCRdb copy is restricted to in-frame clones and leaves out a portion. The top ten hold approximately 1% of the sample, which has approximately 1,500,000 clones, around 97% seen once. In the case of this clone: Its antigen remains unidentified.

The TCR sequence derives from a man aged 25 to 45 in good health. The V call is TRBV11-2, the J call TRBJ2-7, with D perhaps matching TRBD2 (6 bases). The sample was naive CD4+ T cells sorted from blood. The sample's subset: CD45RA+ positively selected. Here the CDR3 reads CASSPQSSGVAYEQYF. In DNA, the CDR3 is TGTGCCAGCAGCCCACAAAGTAGCGGAGTCGCCTACGAGCAGTACTTC.